A single sample gave rise to the 5 T cell receptor beta chains below, sequenced in a study of T cell clonotyping in hematopoietic cell transplantation. Generated by immunoSEQ multiplex PCR, the TCRdb table keeps only in-frame clones and is missing some. The table lists about 1,500 clones, 67% of them singletons, with 25% to 30% in the top ten. This specimen consisted of peripheral blood mononuclear cells, obtained 100 days after allogeneic stem cell transplant. Receptors were obtained from a female patient in her 60s who had an allogeneic stem cell transplant, so the T cells may come from the graft donor. Some clones in this sample may be carry-over from other donors' samples.

CDR3 sequence (DNA): TGTGCCAGCAGCCAAAATACAGGGGGATCCTACGAGCAGTACTTC. This translates into CASSQNTGGSYEQYF. J is TRBJ2-7 and V is TRBV7-9; 8 bases map to TRBD1. V gave up 5 bases and J gave up 1 base; unmatched junction bases: 7. The CDR3 spans 15 residues. Germline lookup yields CDR1 SEHNR and CDR2 FQNEAQ (reference sequence). Based on the CDR3 plus reference TRBV7-9 and TRBJ2-7, the full variable domain is DTGVSQNPRHKITKRGQNVTFRCDPISEHNRLYWYRQTLGQGPEFLTYFQNEAQLEKSRLLSDRFSAERPKGSFSTLEIQRTEQGDSAMYLCASSQNTGGSYEQYFGPGTRLTVT.

As for this clone: A read error may produce the germline difference seen at one junction end. CDR3 residues: CASSLAGAGTGELFF. CDR3 nucleotides: TGTGCCAGCAGTTTAGCGGGAGCTGGGACCGGGGAGCTGTTTTTT. J is TRBJ2-2 and V is TRBV7-2; 9 bases match TRBD2. The CDR3 loop spans 15 amino acids. Germline V lookup: CDR1 SGHTA, CDR2 FQGNSA.

In this sample, this clone turned up a few times. V and J are TRBV12-5 and TRBJ2-7; 9 bases align to TRBD1. V was clipped by 7 bases and J by 3 bases; unmatched bases: 13. This CDR3 region has 16 residues. The V gene's germline CDR1 is LGHNT and CDR2 FRNRAP. The CDR3 bases are TGTGCTAGTGCTCGGCCCGAACGGACAGGGGACTACGAGCAGTACTTC. Translating gives CASARPERTGDYEQYF.

This clone has just one count. The chain couples TRBV10-3 to TRBJ1-1; D remains unclear. Trimming removed 4 bases from V and 7 bases from J, with 10 bases in between. Germline loops: CDR1 ENHRY, CDR2 SYGVKD. The CDR3 sequence is 12 residues long. The chain's CDR3 is CAISAGRGEAFF. The CDR3 DNA is TGTGCCATCAGTGCTGGTCGTGGTGAAGCTTTCTTT.

The chain combines TRBV7-2 with TRBJ2-1, with 8 nucleotides matching TRBD2. Germline V CDR1 and CDR2: SGHTA, FQGNSA. CDR3 length equals 15 residues. Trimming removed 1 base from V and 4 bases from J; junction bases left unmatched: 3. CDR3 coding DNA: TGTGCCAGCAGCTTAGGAGCGGGAGAGTACAATGAGCAGTTCTTC. It specifies CASSLGAGEYNEQFF.